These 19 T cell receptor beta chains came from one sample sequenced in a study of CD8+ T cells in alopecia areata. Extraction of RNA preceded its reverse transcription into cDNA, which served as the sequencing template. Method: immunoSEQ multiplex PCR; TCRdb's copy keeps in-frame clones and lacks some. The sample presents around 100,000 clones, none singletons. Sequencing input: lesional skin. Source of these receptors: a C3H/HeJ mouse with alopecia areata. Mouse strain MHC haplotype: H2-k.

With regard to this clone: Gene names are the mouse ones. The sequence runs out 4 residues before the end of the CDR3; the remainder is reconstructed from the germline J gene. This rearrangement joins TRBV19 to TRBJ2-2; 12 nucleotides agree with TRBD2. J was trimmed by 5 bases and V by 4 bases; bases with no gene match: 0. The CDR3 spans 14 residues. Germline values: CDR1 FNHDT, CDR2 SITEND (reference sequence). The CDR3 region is CASSGTGGTGQLYF. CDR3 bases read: TGTGCCAGCAGTGGGACTGGGGGGACCGGG.

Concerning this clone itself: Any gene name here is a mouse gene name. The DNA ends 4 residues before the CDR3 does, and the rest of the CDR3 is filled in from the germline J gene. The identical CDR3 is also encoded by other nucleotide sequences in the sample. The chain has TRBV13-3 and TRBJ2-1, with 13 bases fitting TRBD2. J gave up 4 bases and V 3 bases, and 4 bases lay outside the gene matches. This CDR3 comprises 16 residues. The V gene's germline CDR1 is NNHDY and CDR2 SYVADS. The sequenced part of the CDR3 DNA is TGTGCCAGCAGTGGGGGGACTGGGGGGGTATATGCT. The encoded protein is CASSGGTGGVYA. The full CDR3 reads CASSGGTGGVYAEQFF.

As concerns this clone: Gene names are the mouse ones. The sequenced CDR3 bases are TGTGCCAGCAGTCCGGGACAGGGGATCGATGCT. It codes for CASSPGQGIDA. The CDR3 reads in full as CASSPGQGIDAEQFF. V usage is TRBV14 and J usage is TRBJ2-1, with TRBD1 matching 10 bases. The CDR3 end lies 4 residues beyond the end of the read and is filled in from the germline J gene. Looked up from germline, CDR1 is SGHDT and CDR2 is FRDEAV. The CDR3 is 15 amino acids. V gave up 4 bases and J gave up 5 bases; unmatched junction bases: 6.

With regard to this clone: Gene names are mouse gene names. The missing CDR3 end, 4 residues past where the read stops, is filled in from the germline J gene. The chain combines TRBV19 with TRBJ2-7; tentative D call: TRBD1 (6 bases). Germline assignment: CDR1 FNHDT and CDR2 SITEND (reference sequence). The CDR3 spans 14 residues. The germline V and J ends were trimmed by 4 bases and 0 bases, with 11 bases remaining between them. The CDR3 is CASSWRGSSYEQYF. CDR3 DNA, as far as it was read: TGTGCCAGCAGTTGGAGGGGGAGCTCCTAT. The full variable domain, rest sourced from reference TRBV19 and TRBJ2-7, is GGIITQTPKFLIGQEGQKLTLKCQQNFNHDTMYWYRQDSGKGLRLIYYSITENDLQKGDLSEGYDASREKKSSFSLTVTSAQKNEMAVFLCASSWRGSSYEQYFGPGTRLTVL.

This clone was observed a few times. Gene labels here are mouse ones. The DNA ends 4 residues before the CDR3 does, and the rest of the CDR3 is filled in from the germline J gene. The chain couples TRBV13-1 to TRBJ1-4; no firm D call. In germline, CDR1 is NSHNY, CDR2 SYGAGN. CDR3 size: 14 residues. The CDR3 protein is CASSDLGKAERLFF. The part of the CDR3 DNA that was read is TGTGCCAGCAGTGATCTGGGGAAGGCCGAA.

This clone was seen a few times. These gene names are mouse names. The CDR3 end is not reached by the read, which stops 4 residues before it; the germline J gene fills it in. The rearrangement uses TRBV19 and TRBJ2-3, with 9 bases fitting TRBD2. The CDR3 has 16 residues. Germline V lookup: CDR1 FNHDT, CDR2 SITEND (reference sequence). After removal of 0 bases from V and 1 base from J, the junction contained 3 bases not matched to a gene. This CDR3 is CASSIDWGVGAETLYF. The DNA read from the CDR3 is TGTGCCAGCAGTATAGACTGGGGGGTGGGTGCAGAA.

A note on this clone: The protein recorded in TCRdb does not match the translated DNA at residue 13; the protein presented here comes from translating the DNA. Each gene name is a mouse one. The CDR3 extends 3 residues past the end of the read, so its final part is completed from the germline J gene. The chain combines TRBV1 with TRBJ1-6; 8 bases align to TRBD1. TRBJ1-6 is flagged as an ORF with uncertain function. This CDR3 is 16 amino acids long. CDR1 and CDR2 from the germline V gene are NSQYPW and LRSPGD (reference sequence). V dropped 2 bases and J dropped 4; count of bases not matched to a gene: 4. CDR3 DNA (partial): TGCACCTGCAGTGCATCAGGGGGCGATTATAATTCGCCC. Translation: CTCSASGGDYNSP. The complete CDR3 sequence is CTCSASGGDYNSPLYF.

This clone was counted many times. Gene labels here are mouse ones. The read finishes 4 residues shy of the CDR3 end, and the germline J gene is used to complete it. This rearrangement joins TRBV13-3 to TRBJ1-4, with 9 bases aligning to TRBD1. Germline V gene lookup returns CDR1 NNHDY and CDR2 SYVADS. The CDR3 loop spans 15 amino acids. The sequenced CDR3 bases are TGTGCCAGCAGTGCCCGGGACAGGGTGGGCGAA. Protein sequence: CASSARDRVGE. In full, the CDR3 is CASSARDRVGERLFF.

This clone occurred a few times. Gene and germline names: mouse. The part of the CDR3 DNA that was read is TGTGCCAGCAGTGATTTCTGGGGGGGCGCTCAAAAC. Residues: CASSDFWGGAQN. The complete CDR3 reads CASSDFWGGAQNTLYF. The chain joins TRBV13-3 to TRBJ2-4, with 10 bases lining up with TRBD2. The read falls 4 residues short of the CDR3 end, and the missing part is taken from the germline J gene. This CDR3 has 16 amino acids. Trimming at V came to 1 base and at J to 2 bases, leaving 4 bases not matched to a gene. Germline assignment: CDR1 NNHDY and CDR2 SYVADS.

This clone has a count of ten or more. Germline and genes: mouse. Partial CDR3 DNA: TGTGCCAGCAGTGGGGACATCCACACCGGG. The encoded protein is CASSGDIHTG. The entire CDR3 sequence reads CASSGDIHTGQLYF. This chain uses TRBV13-3 with TRBJ2-2; possible D gene TRBD1, 6 bases. The CDR3 end is not reached by the read, which stops 4 residues before it; the germline J gene fills it in. This CDR3 has 14 amino acids. Looked up from germline, CDR1 is NNHDY and CDR2 is SYVADS. V lost 3 bases and J lost 3, with 9 bases in between. The complete variable domain, with remaining parts taken from reference TRBV13-3 and TRBJ2-2, reads EAAVTQSPRSKVAVTGGKVTLSCHQTNNHDYMYWYRQDTGHGLRLIHYSYVADSTEKGDIPDGYKASRPSQENFSLILELASLSQTAVYFCASSGDIHTGQLYFGEGSKLTVL.

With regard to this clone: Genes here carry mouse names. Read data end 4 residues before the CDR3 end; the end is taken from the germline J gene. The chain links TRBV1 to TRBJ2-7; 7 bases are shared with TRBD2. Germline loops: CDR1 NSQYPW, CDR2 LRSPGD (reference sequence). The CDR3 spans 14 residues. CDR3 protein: CTCSAVGGTYEQYF. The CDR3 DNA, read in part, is TGCACCTGCAGTGCTGTTGGGGGGACTTAT.

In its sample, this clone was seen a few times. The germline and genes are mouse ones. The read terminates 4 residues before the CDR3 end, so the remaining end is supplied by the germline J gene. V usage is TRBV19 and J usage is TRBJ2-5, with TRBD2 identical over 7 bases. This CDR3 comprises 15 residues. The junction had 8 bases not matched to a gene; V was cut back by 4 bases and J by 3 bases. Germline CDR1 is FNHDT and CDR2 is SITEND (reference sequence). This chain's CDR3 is CASSRLGATQDTQYF. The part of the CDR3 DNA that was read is TGTGCCAGCAGTCGACTGGGTGCTACTCAAGAC.

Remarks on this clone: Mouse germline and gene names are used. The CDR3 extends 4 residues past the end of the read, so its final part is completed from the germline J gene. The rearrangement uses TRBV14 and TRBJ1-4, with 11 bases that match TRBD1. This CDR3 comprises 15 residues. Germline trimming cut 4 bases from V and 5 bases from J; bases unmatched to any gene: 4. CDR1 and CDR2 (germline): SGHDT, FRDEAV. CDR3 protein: CASSPGTGGNERLFF. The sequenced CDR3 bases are TGTGCCAGCAGTCCCGGGACAGGGGGGAACGAA.

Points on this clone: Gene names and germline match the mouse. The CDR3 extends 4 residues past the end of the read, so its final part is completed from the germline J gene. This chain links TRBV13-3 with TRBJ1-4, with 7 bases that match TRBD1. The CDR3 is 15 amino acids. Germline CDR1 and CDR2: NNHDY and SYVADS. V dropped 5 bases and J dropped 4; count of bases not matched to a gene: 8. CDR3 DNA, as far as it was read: TGTGCCAGCAGGGACCGGGACAGAAACAACGAA. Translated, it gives CASRDRDRNNE. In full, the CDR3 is CASRDRDRNNERLFF.

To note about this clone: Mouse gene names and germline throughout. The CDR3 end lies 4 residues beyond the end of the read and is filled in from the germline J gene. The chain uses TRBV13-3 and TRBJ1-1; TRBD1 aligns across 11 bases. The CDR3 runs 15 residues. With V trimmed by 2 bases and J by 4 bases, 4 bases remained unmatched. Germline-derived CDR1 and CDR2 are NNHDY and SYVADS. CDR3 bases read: TGTGCCAGCAGTGAGCGGACAGGGGGCGCCACA. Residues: CASSERTGGAT. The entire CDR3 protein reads CASSERTGGATEVFF.

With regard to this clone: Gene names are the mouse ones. CDR3 protein: CTCSADWGSERLFF. Partial CDR3 DNA: TGCACCTGCAGTGCAGACTGGGGCAGCGAA. This sequence joins TRBV1 and TRBJ1-4; possibly TRBD1 for D (5 bases). The read ends 4 residues shy of where the CDR3 ends; the end is completed using the germline J gene. Germline-derived CDR1 and CDR2 are NSQYPW and LRSPGD (reference sequence). This CDR3 is built from 14 residues.

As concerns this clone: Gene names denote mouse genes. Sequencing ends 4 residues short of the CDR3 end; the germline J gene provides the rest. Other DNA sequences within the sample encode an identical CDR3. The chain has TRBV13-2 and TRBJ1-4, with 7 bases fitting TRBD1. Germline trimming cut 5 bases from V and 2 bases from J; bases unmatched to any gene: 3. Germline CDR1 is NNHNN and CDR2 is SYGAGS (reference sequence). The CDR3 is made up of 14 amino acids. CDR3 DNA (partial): TGTGCCAGCGGGGACAGGATCTCCAACGAA. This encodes CASGDRISNE. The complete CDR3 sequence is CASGDRISNERLFF.

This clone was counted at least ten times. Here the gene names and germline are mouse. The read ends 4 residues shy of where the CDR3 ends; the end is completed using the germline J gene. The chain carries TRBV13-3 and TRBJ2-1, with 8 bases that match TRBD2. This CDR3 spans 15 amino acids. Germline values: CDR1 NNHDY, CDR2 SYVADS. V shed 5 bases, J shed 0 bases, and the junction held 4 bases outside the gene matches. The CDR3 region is CASSPDWVNYAEQFF. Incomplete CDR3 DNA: TGTGCCAGCAGCCCGGACTGGGTTAACTATGCT.

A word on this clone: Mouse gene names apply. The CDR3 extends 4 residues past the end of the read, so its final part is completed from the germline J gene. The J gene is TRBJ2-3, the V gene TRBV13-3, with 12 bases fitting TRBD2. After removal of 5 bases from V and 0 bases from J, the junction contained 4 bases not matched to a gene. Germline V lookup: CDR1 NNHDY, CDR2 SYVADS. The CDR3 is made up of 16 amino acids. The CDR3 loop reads CASSPTGGASAETLYF. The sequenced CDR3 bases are TGTGCCAGCAGCCCGACTGGGGGGGCAAGTGCAGAA.